This paragraph reports one T cell receptor (beta chain). Its cognate antigen has yet to be identified. Base-call qualities are not available, and no considerably larger clone is one nucleotide away. The immunoSEQ Assay, a bias-controlled multiplex PCR, was used to amplify TCRbeta CDR3 regions from genomic DNA. As for how the authors treated the data: Within the assay, amplification of reference gene primers was used to estimate how many nucleated cells each sample contained. To quantify the absolute abundance of each unique TCRbeta CDR3 rearrangement, sequence reads were collapsed and filtered. For each sample, productive Simpson clonality was calculated as the square root of Simpson's diversity index over productive rearrangements. The table comes from immuneACCESS by way of TCRdb, which keeps in-frame sequences with V and J called. Part of the clones is missing from these tables; in studies checked, under half for an unresolved V gene and the rest for unknown reasons. For V, J and clone size, that table is used; D and trimming come from the DNA. The sample profile shows 270,000 or so clones; approximately 88% of them were found once. The ten largest clones add up to over 1% of the sample.

This sample stems from a study of blood T cell repertoires in COVID-19 (dated by TCRdb to 2020 to 2022). Study-wide context: Samples covering the acute and convalescent phases of COVID-19 were provided by collaborators in the United States, Italy and Spain. Nearly every sample came with metadata listing a de-identified subject ID, COVID-19 status, age in years and sex. Subjects who had been exposed to COVID-19, were actively infected with it, or had recovered from it provided the deeply sampled blood TCRbeta repertoires that made up the dataset. The material from the prospective study consisted of cDNA or gDNA derived from T cells, B-cell-depleted T cells, or PBMCs. Where available, HLA class I and class II types were taken from metadata supplied by the sample provider and were not determined by assay-based typing. Samples were obtained from the ongoing ImmuneRACE study (first 160 participants) and from over a thousand subjects provided by 6 global collaborators. A freely available public database, intended as a resource for researchers studying the immune response to SARS-CoV-2, is where the repertoires were released. The paper's findings and limits, for the study overall: How much clinical and demographic metadata was included differed by source and by participant, and the metadata was provided uncurated.

In the prospective study, participants were about 18 to 100 years old, resided in about two dozen geographic areas of the United States, and were enrolled through a virtual design. In the prospective study, participants were assigned to cohorts based on the clinical history participants reported in a screening survey and a study questionnaire. Each participant in the prospective study had whole blood, serum and a nasopharyngeal or oropharyngeal swab collected by mobile phlebotomists. Prospective study participants could optionally give additional blood draws and questionnaires over a 2-month period. Before DNA extraction, prospective study blood samples were shipped either frozen or at room temperature. The CDR3 goes from the cysteine to the phenylalanine over 15 residues. The entry retains the CDR3 DNA only, 45 bases that are in frame from base 1. Germline trimming: 4 bases from V, 5 bases from J; junction bases outside gene matches: 9. According to the germline V gene, CDR1 reads KGHDR and CDR2 reads SFDVKD.

Sample: PBMCs or T cells enriched from blood (not recorded which). The receptor was isolated from a woman between 35 and 50 years old with acute COVID-19. This sequence uses TRBV24-1 and TRBJ2-7, with 8 central nucleotides matching TRBD1. This receptor carries the CDR3 CATSDRRTGKNEQYF. The nucleotide sequence is TGTGCCACCAGTGACCGCAGGACAGGGAAGAACGAGCAGTACTTC.